The clone carrying this T cell receptor (beta chain) turned up a few times. The record originates from a study of T-cell memory formation after mild COVID-19. TCRdb independently ran MiXCR on the 5' RACE reads; one entry per CDR3 protein. The data show 150,000 to 200,000 distinct CDR3 sequences, with approximately 16% seen just once and 2% to 2.5% held by the top ten. The sample comprised PBMCs or a T cell subset sorted from them (not recorded which). This clonotype was obtained from an adult woman who had mild COVID-19 (a few samples of this study predate the infection). Cell type and time point are not known.

The CDR3 loop reads CASTEGPGGASYEQYF. For the CDR3, the DNA is TGTGCCAGCACCGAGGGGCCAGGGGGGGCCTCCTACGAGCAGTACTTC. This sequence joins TRBV6-6 and TRBJ2-7, with D perhaps given as TRBD1 or TRBD2 (7 bases each). The V end lost 7 bases, the J end lost 0 bases, and 19 bases lay between the germline ends. CDR1 is MNHNY and CDR2 is SVGAGI in the germline V gene (reference sequence). This CDR3 comprises 16 residues.